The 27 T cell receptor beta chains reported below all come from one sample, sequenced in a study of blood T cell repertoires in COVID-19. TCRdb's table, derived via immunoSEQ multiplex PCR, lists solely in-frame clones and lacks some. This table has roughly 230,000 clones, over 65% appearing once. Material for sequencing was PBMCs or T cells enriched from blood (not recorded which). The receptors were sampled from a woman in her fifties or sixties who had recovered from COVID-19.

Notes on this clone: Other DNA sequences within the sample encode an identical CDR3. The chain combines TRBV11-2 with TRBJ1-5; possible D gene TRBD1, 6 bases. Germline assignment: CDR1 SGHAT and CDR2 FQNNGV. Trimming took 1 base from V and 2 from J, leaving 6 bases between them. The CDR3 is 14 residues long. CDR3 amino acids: CASSLAGGNQPQHF. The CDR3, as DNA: TGTGCCAGCAGCTTAGCAGGGGGCAATCAGCCCCAGCATTTT.

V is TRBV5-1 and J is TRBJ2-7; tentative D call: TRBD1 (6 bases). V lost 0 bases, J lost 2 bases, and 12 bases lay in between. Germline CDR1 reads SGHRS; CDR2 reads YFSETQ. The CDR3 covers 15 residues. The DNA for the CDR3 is TGCGCCAGCAGCTTGGGTGGGGGCCGTACCTACGAGCAGTACTTC. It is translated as CASSLGGGRTYEQYF.

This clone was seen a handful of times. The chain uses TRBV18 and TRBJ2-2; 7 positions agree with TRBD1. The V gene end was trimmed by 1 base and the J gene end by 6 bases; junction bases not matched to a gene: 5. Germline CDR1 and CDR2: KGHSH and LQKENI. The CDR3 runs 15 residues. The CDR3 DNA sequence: TGTGCCAGCTCACCACGACAGGGTAGTGCCGGGGAGCTGTTTTTT. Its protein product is CASSPRQGSAGELFF.

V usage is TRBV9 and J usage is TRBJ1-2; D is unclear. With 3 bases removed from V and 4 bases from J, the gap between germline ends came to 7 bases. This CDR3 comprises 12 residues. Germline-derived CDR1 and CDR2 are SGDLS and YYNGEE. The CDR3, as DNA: TGTGCCAGCAGCGCGGCGGGCTATGGCTACACCTTC. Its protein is CASSAAGYGYTF.

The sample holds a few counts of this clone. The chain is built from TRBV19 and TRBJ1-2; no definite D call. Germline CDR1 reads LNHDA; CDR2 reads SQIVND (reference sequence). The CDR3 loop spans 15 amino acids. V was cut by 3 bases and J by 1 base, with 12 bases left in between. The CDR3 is CASSIRFDNNYGYTF. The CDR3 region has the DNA TGTGCCAGTAGTATTCGGTTCGACAATAACTATGGCTACACCTTC.

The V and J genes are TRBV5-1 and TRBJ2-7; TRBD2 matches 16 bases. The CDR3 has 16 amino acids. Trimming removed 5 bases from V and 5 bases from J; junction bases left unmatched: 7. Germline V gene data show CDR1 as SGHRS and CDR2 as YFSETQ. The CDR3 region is CASSLGTSGGAHEQYF. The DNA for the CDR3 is TGCGCCAGCAGTCTCGGGACTAGCGGGGGGGCCCACGAGCAGTACTTC. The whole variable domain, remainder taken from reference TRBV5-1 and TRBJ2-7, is KAGVTQTPRYLIKTRGQQVTLSCSPISGHRSVSWYQQTPGQGLQFLFEYFSETQRNKGNFPGRFSGRQFSNSRSEMNVSTLELGDSALYLCASSLGTSGGAHEQYFGPGTRLTVT.

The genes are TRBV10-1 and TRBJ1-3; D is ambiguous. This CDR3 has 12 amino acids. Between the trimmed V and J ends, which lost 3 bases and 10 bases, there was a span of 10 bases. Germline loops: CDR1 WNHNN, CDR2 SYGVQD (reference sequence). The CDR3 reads CASSESRRTIYF. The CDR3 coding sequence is TGCGCCAGCAGTGAAAGCCGGAGGACCATATATTTT.

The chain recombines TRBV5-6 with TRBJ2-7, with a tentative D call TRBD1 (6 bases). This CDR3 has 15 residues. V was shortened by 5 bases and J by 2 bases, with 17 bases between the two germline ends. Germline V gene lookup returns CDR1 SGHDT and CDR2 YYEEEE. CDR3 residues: CASRLGQNTAYEQYF. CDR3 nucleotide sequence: TGTGCCAGCAGACTAGGACAGAACACTGCCTACGAGCAGTACTTC.

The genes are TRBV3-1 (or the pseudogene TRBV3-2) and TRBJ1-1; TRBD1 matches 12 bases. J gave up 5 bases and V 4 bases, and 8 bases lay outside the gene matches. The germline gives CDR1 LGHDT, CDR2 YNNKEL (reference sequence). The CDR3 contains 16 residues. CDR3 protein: CASSLLGQGARTEAFF. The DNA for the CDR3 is TGTGCCAGCAGCCTTTTGGGACAGGGGGCGAGGACTGAAGCTTTCTTT.

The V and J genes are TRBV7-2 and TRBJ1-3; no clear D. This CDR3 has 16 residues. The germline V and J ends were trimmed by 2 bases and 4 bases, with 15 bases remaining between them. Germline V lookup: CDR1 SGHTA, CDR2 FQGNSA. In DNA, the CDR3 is TGTGCCAGCAGCTTAAACGGGTTAAGAGCCGGAAACACCATATATTTT. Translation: CASSLNGLRAGNTIYF.

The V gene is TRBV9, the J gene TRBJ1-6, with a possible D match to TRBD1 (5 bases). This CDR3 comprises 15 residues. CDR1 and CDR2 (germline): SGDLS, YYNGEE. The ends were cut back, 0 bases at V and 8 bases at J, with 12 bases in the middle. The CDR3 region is CASSVEGREDSPLHF. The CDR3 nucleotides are TGTGCCAGCAGCGTAGAAGGCAGGGAGGATTCACCCCTCCACTTT. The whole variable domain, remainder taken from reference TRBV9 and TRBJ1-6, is DSGVTQTPKHLITATGQRVTLRCSPRSGDLSVYWYQQSLDQGLQFLIQYYNGEERAKGNILERFSAQQFPDLHSELNLSSLELGDSALYFCASSVEGREDSPLHFGNGTRLTVT.

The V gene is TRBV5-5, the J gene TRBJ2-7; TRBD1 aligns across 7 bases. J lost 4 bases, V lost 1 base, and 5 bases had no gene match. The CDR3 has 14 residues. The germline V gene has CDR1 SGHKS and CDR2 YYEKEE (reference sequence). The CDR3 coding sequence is TGTGCCAGCAGCTTGCGGGACAGCCTGTACGAGCAGTACTTC. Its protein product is CASSLRDSLYEQYF.

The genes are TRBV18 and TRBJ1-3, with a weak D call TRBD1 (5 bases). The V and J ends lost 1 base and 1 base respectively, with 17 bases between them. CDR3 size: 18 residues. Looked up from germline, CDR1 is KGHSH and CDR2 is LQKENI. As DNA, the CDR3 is TGTGCCAGCTCACCACGTAACCAGGGCTGGAAGTCTGGAAACACCATATATTTT. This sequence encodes CASSPRNQGWKSGNTIYF. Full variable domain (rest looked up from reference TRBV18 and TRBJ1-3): NAGVMQNPRHLVRRRGQEARLRCSPMKGHSHVYWYRQLPEEGLKFMVYLQKENIIDESGMPKERFSAEFPKEGPSILRIQQVVRGDSAAYFCASSPRNQGWKSGNTIYFGEGSWLTVV.

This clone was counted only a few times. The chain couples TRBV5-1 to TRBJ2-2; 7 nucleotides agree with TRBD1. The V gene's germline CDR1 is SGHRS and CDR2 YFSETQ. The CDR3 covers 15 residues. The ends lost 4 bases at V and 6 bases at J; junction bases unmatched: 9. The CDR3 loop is CASSADRVIAGELFF. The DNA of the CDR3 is TGCGCCAGCAGCGCTGACAGGGTTATCGCCGGGGAGCTGTTTTTT.

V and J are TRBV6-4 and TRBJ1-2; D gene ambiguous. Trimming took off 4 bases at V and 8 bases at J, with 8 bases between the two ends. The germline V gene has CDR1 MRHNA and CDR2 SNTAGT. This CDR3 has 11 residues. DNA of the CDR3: TGTGCCAGCAGTGCTGGTGGCGGCTACACCTTC. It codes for CASSAGGGYTF.

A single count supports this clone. The CDR3 DNA is TGTGCCAGTACCTTGAGTGGGGCAACAAACACTGAAGCTTTCTTT. Translated: CASTLSGATNTEAFF. The V gene is TRBV19, the J gene TRBJ1-1; perhaps TRBD1 as D (5 bases). CDR1 is LNHDA and CDR2 is SQIVND in the germline V gene (reference sequence). This CDR3 contains 15 residues. V was cut by 7 bases and J by 2 bases, with 17 bases left in between.

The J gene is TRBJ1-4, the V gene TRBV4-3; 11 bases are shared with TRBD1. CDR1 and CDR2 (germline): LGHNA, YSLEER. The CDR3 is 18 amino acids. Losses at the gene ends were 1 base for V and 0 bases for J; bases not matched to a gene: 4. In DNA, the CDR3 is TGCGCCAGCAGCCAAGGGGGACAGGGGGAAGCAACTAATGAAAAACTGTTTTTT. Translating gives CASSQGGQGEATNEKLFF.

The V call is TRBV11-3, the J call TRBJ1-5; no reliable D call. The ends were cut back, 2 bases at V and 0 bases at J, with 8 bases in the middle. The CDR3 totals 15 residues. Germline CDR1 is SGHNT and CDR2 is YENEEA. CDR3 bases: TGTGCCAGCAGCTTACGGGGAGATAGCAATCAGCCCCAGCATTTT. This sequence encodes CASSLRGDSNQPQHF.

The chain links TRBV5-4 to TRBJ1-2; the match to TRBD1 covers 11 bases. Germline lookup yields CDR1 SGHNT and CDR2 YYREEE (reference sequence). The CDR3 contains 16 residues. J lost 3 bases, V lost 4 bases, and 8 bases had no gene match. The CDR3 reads CASSPQLGQGDYGYTF. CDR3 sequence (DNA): TGTGCCAGCAGCCCCCAACTGGGACAGGGGGACTATGGCTACACCTTC.

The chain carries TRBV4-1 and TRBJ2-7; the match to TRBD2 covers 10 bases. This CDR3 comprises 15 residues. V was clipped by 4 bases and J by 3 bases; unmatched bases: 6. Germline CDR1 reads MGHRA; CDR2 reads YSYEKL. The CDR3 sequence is CASSLDEREGYEQYF. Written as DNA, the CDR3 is TGCGCCAGCAGCCTAGATGAGCGGGAGGGCTACGAGCAGTACTTC.

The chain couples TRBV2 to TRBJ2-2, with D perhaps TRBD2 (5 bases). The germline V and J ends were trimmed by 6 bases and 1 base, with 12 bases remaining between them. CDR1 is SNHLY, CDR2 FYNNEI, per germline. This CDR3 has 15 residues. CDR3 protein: CASSDRRGNTGELFF. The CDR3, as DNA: TGTGCCAGCAGCGATCGCCGGGGGAACACCGGGGAGCTGTTTTTT.

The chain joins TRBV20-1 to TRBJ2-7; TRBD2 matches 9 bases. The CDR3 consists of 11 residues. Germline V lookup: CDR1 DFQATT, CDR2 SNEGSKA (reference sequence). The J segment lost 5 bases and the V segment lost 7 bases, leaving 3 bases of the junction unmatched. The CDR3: CSVVAGDEQYF. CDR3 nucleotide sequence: TGCAGTGTAGTAGCGGGAGACGAGCAGTACTTC.

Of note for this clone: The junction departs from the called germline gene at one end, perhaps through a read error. The CDR3 spells CASSEFGVGEQNF. CDR3 bases: TGTGCCAGCAGTGAATTCGGGGTAGGCGAGCAGAACTTC. V is TRBV2 and J is TRBJ2-7, with D perhaps TRBD2 (5 bases). Per germline, CDR1 SNHLY and CDR2 FYNNEI. This CDR3 region has 13 residues. Full variable domain (outside the CDR3, taken from reference TRBV2 and TRBJ2-7): EPEVTQTPSHQVTQMGQEVILRCVPISNHLYFYWYRQILGQKVEFLVSFYNNEISEKSEIFDDQFSVERPDGSNFTLKIRSTKLEDSAMYFCASSEFGVGEQNFGPGTRLTVT.

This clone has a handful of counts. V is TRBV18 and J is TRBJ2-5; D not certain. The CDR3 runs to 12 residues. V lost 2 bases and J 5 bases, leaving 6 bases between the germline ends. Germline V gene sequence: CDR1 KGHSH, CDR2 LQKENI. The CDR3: CASSPTRETQYF. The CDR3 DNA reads TGTGCCAGCTCACCAACCCGGGAGACCCAGTACTTC.

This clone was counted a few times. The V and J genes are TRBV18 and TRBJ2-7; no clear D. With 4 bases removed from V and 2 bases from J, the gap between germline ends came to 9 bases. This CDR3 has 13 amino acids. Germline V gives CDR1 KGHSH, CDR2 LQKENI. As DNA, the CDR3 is TGTGCCAGCTCACGAACGAGCACCTACGAGCAGTACTTC. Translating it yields CASSRTSTYEQYF.

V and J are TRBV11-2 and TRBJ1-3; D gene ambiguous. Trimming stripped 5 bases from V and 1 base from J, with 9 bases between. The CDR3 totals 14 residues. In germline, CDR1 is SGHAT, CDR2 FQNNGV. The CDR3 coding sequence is TGTGCCAGCAGCACACACGATTCTGGAAACACCATATATTTT. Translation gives CASSTHDSGNTIYF.

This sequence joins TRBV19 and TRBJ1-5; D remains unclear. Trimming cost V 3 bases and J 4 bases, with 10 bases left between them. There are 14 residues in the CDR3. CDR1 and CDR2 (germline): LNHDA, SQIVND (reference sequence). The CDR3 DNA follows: TGTGCCAGTAGTATTATGGGAGGGAATCAGCCCCAGCATTTT. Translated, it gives CASSIMGGNQPQHF.